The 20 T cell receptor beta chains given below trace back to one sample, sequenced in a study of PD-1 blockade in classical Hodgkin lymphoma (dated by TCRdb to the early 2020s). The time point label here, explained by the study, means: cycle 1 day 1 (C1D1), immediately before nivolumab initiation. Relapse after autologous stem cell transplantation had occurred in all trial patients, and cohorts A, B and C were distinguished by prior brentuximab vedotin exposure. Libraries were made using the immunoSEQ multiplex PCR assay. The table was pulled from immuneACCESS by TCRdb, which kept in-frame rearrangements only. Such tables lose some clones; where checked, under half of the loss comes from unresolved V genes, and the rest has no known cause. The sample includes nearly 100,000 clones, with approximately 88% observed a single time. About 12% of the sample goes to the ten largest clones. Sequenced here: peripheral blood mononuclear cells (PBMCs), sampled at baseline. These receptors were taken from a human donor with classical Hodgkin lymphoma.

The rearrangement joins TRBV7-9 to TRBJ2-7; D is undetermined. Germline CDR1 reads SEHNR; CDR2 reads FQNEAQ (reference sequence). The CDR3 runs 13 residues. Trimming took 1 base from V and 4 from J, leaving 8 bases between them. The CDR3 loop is CASSLGLVYEQYF. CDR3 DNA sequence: TGTGCCAGCAGCTTAGGCTTGGTTTACGAGCAGTACTTC. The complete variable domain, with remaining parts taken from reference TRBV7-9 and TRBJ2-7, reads DTGVSQNPRHKITKRGQNVTFRCDPISEHNRLYWYRQTLGQGPEFLTYFQNEAQLEKSRLLSDRFSAERPKGSFSTLEIQRTEQGDSAMYLCASSLGLVYEQYFGPGTRLTVT.

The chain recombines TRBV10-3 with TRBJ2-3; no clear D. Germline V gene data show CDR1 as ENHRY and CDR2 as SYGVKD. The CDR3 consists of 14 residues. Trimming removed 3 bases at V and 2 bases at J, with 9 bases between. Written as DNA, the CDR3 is TGTGCCATCAGTGATAGGCCTAACACAGATACGCAGTATTTT. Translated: CAISDRPNTDTQYF.

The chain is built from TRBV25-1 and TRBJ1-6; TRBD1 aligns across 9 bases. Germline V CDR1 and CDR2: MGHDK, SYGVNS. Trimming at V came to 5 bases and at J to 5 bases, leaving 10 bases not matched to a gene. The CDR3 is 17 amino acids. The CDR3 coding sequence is TGTGCCAGCAGTCCGTGGGCAGACAGGGGGAATAATTCACCCCTCCACTTT. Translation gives CASSPWADRGNNSPLHF.

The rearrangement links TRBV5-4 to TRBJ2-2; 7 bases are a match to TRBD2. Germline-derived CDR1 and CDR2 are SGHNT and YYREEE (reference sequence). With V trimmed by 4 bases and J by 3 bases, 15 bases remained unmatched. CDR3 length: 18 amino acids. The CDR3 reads CASSPPGSGPADTGELFF. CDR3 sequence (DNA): TGTGCCAGCAGCCCCCCCGGTAGCGGGCCAGCCGACACCGGGGAGCTGTTTTTT.

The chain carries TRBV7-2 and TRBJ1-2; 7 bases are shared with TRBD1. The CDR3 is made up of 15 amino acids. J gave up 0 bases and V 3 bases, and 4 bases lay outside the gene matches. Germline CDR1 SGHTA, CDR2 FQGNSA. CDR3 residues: CASSFDRATNYGYTF. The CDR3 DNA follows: TGTGCCAGCAGCTTCGACAGGGCCACTAACTATGGCTACACCTTC.

The CDR3 is CASSSWWGGSDTQYF. The CDR3 DNA reads TGTGCCAGCAGCTCCTGGTGGGGGGGATCAGATACGCAGTATTTT. This chain connects TRBV7-2 to TRBJ2-3; 7 bases match TRBD2. The germline V gene has CDR1 SGHTA and CDR2 FQGNSA. The V and J ends lost 4 bases and 4 bases, in that order; junction bases with no gene match: 8. This CDR3 has 15 amino acids.

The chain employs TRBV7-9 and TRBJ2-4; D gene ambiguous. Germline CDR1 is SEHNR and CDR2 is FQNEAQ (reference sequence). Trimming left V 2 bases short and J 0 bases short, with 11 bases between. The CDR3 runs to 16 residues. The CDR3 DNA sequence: TGTGCCAGCAGCTTAAGCCCGGGCCAAGCCAAAAACATTCAGTACTTC. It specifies CASSLSPGQAKNIQYF.

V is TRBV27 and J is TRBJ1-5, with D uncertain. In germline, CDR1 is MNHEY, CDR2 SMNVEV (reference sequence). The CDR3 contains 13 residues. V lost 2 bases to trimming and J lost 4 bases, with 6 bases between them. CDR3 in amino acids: CASSLTLNQPQHF. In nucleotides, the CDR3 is TGTGCCAGCAGTTTAACACTTAATCAGCCCCAGCATTTT.

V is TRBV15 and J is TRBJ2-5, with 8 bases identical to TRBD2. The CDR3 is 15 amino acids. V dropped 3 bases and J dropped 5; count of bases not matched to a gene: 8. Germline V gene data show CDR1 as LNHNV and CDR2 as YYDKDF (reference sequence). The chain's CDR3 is CATSRRAGGRETQYF. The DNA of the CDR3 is TGTGCCACCAGCAGGAGGGCGGGGGGCCGGGAGACCCAGTACTTC.

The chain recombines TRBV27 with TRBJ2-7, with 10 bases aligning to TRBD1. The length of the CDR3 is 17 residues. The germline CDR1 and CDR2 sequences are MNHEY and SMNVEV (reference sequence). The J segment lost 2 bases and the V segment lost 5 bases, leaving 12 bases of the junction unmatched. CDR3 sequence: CASSTHPGTGVAYEQYF. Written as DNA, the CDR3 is TGTGCCAGCAGTACCCATCCCGGGACAGGGGTCGCCTACGAGCAGTACTTC.

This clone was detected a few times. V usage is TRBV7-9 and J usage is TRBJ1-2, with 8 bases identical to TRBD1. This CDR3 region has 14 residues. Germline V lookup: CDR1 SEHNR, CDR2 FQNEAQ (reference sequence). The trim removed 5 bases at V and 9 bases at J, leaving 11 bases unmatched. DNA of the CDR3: TGTGCCAGCAGCCCGGGACAGGCCGATCTCCGCTACACCTTC. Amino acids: CASSPGQADLRYTF. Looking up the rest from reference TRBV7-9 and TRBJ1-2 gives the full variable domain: DTGVSQNPRHKITKRGQNVTFRCDPISEHNRLYWYRQTLGQGPEFLTYFQNEAQLEKSRLLSDRFSAERPKGSFSTLEIQRTEQGDSAMYLCASSPGQADLRYTFGSGTRLTVV.

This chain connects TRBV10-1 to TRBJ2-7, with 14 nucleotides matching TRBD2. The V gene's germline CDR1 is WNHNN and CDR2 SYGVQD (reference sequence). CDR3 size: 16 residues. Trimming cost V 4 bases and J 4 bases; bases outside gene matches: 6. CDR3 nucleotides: TGCGCCAGCAGTGGAAGGACTAGCGGGAGGCAGTACGAGCAGTACTTC. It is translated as CASSGRTSGRQYEQYF.

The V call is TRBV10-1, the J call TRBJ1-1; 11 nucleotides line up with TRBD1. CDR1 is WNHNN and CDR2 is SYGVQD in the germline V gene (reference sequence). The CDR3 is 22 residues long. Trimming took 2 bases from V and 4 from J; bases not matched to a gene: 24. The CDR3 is CASSEPEPRPGQGDSESTEAFF. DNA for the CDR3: TGCGCCAGCAGTGAGCCGGAACCCCGGCCGGGACAGGGGGATTCTGAATCCACTGAAGCTTTCTTT.

CDR3 region: CAISESGSYNEQFF. The CDR3 DNA reads TGTGCCATCAGTGAAAGCGGGTCCTACAATGAGCAGTTCTTC. V usage is TRBV10-3 and J usage is TRBJ2-1, with D maybe TRBD2 (6 bases). The germline V gene encodes CDR1 ENHRY and CDR2 SYGVKD. Trimming removed 3 bases from V and 1 base from J, with 7 bases in between. There are 14 residues in the CDR3.

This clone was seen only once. The CDR3 reads CASSVGGLNTGELFF. The CDR3 DNA follows: TGTGCCAGCAGCGTAGGCGGACTGAACACCGGGGAGCTGTTTTTT. The chain links TRBV9 to TRBJ2-2; possibly TRBD2 for D (5 bases). This CDR3 is built from 15 residues. Germline V CDR1 and CDR2: SGDLS, YYNGEE. V lost 0 bases and J 1 base, leaving 7 bases between the germline ends.

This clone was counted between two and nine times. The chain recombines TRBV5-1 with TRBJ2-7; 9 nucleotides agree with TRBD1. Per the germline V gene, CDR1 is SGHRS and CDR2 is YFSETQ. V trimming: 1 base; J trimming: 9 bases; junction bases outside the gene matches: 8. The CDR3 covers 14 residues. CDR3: CASSLRDRVERQYF. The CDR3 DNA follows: TGCGCCAGCAGCTTGAGGGACAGGGTGGAGCGGCAGTACTTC. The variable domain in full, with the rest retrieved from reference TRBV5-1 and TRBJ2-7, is KAGVTQTPRYLIKTRGQQVTLSCSPISGHRSVSWYQQTPGQGLQFLFEYFSETQRNKGNFPGRFSGRQFSNSRSEMNVSTLELGDSALYLCASSLRDRVERQYFGPGTRLTVT.

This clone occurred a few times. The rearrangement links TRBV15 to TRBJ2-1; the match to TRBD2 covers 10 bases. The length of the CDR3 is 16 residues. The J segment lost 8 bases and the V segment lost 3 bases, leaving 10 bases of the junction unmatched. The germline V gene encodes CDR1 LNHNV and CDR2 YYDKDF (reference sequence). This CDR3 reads CATSRDPGLATDEQFF. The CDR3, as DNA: TGTGCCACCAGCAGGGACCCGGGACTAGCGACCGATGAGCAGTTCTTC. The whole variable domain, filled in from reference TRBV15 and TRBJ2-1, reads DAMVIQNPRYQVTQFGKPVTLSCSQTLNHNVMYWYQQKSSQAPKLLFHYYDKDFNNEADTPDNFQSRRPNTSFCFLDIRSPGLGDTAMYLCATSRDPGLATDEQFFGPGTRLTVL.

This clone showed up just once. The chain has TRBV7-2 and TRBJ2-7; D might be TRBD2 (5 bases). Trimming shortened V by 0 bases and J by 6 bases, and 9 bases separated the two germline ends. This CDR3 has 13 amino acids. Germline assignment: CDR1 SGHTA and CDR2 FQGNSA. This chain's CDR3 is CASSLAGEIEQYF. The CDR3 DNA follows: TGTGCCAGCAGCTTAGCGGGAGAAATCGAGCAGTACTTC.

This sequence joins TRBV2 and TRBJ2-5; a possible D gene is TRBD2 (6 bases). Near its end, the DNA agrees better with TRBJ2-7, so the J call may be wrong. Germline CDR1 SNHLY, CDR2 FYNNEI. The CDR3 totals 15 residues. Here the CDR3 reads CASSEAGLANYEQYF. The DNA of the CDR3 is TGTGCCAGCAGTGAGGCGGGGCTAGCGAACTACGAGCAGTACTTC.

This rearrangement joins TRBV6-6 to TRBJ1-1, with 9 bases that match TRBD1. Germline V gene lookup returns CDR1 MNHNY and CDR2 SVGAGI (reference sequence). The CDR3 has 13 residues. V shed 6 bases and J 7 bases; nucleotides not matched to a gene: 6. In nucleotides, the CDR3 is TGTGCCAGCAGCCTAACGGACAGGGGTGAAGCTTTCTTT. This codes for CASSLTDRGEAFF.